Below, 25 T cell receptor beta chains from the same sample are listed, as sequenced in a study of T cell changes during pregnancy in multiple sclerosis. Clones were sequenced by immunoSEQ multiplex PCR, and TCRdb holds only the in-frame ones, with some missing. The data hold 95,000 to 100,000 clones, with more than 85% observed a single time. This material consisted of peripheral blood, taken in the second trimester of pregnancy. The receptors were sampled from a female donor with multiple sclerosis, enrolled in a pregnancy study.

In this sample, this clone turned up once. The chain links TRBV6-5 to TRBJ2-7; 10 bases match TRBD1. Germline loops: CDR1 MNHEY, CDR2 SVGAGI. The CDR3 covers 15 residues. Trimming at V came to 0 bases and at J to 7 bases, leaving 6 bases not matched to a gene. DNA of the CDR3: TGTGCCAGCAGTTACTCCGACAGGGGGCGCTTTGAGCAGTACTTC. It translates to CASSYSDRGRFEQYF.

The V and J genes are TRBV30 and TRBJ2-5, with D maybe TRBD2 (6 bases). The V and J ends lost 0 bases and 4 bases respectively, with 24 bases between them. The CDR3 contains 18 residues. Germline V CDR1 and CDR2: GTSNPN, SVGIG (reference sequence). The CDR3: CAWSVGVRLDGSGETQYF. CDR3 in DNA: TGTGCCTGGAGTGTAGGTGTTCGACTAGATGGGAGCGGAGAGACCCAGTACTTC.

V and J are TRBV4-1 and TRBJ2-1; TRBD2 might be the D (5 bases). Trimming took off 3 bases at V and 5 bases at J, with 8 bases between the two ends. From germline, CDR1 is MGHRA and CDR2 YSYEKL. CDR3 length: 13 residues. CDR3 nucleotides: TGCGCCAGCAGCCAGGCAGCGGACAATGAGCAGTTCTTC. Protein: CASSQAADNEQFF.

The chain combines TRBV19 with TRBJ2-1; weak D call: TRBD2 (6 bases). V gave up 9 bases and J gave up 0 bases, with 12 bases separating them. The germline V gene encodes CDR1 LNHDA and CDR2 SQIVND (reference sequence). The CDR3 is made up of 14 amino acids. DNA for the CDR3: TGTGCCAGCACTAGCCATAACTCCTACAATGAGCAGTTCTTC. As protein: CASTSHNSYNEQFF.

The chain couples TRBV27 to TRBJ2-7, with 8 bases fitting TRBD2. CDR1 and CDR2 (germline): MNHEY, SMNVEV (reference sequence). V trimming: 5 bases; J trimming: 3 bases; junction bases outside the gene matches: 9. The CDR3 totals 15 residues. The CDR3 nucleotides read TGTGCCAGCAGTCCCGGGACTAGGAAGGGCTACGAGCAGTACTTC. Translating it yields CASSPGTRKGYEQYF.

The chain carries TRBV28 and TRBJ2-7; TRBD1 matches 10 bases. The CDR3 runs 16 residues. Germline V gene data show CDR1 as MDHEN and CDR2 as SYDVKM. After removal of 6 bases from V and 3 bases from J, the junction contained 11 bases not matched to a gene. The CDR3 DNA follows: TGTGCCAGCAGCGAATCTCCGGGACAGGGGAACTACGAGCAGTACTTC. Amino acids: CASSESPGQGNYEQYF. Variable domain in full (rest from reference TRBV28 and TRBJ2-7): DVKVTQSSRYLVKRTGEKVFLECVQDMDHENMFWYRQDPGLGLRLIYFSYDVKMKEKGDIPEGYSVSREKKERFSLILESASTNQTSMYLCASSESPGQGNYEQYFGPGTRLTVT.

CDR3 in DNA: TGTGCCAGCAGTCCTATAGCGGGAGTAGGCGAGCAGTTCTTC. Translation gives CASSPIAGVGEQFF. J is TRBJ2-1 and V is TRBV6-6; 9 bases are shared with TRBD2. Germline V lookup: CDR1 MNHNY, CDR2 SVGAGI (reference sequence). This CDR3 has 14 amino acids. V was pared by 5 bases and J by 10 bases, with 9 bases of the junction left unmatched.

This clone was recorded a few times. The CDR3 DNA sequence: TGTGCCAGCAGTCATACAGAGAACACTGAAGCTTTCTTT. This codes for CASSHTENTEAFF. The chain has TRBV6-1 and TRBJ1-1; D unclear. Between the trimmed V and J ends, which lost 5 bases and 1 base, there was a span of 8 bases. Germline CDR1 reads MNHNS; CDR2 reads SASEGT. The CDR3 extends over 13 amino acids.

The chain couples TRBV5-1 to TRBJ2-1; D unresolved. Trimming shortened V by 0 bases and J by 7 bases, and 14 bases separated the two germline ends. The CDR3 has 15 residues. The germline V gene encodes CDR1 SGHRS and CDR2 YFSETQ. The CDR3 DNA reads as TGCGCCAGCAGCTTGGCACCAACCCAGATTAATGAGCAGTTCTTC. It codes for CASSLAPTQINEQFF.

This chain links TRBV7-9 with TRBJ2-5; weak D call: TRBD2 (5 bases). The length of the CDR3 is 11 residues. Per germline, CDR1 SEHNR and CDR2 FQNEAQ (reference sequence). Trimming removed 5 bases at V and 5 bases at J, with 6 bases between. The CDR3 loop reads CASSRGETQYF. The CDR3 DNA reads TGTGCCAGCAGCAGAGGGGAGACCCAGTACTTC.

The rearrangement joins TRBV7-9 to TRBJ2-7, with 8 bases that match TRBD2. CDR1 is SEHNR and CDR2 is FQNEAQ in the germline V gene (reference sequence). This CDR3 contains 13 residues. V trimming: 4 bases; J trimming: 3 bases; junction bases outside the gene matches: 2. The CDR3 DNA reads TGTGCCAGCAGCTCTAGCGGGCTCTACGAGCAGTACTTC. This translates into CASSSSGLYEQYF. The complete variable domain, with remaining parts taken from reference TRBV7-9 and TRBJ2-7, reads DTGVSQNPRHKITKRGQNVTFRCDPISEHNRLYWYRQTLGQGPEFLTYFQNEAQLEKSRLLSDRFSAERPKGSFSTLEIQRTEQGDSAMYLCASSSSGLYEQYFGPGTRLTVT.

The CDR3 DNA sequence: TGTGCCAGCAGCTCAGGACAGGGATGGTCTGGAAACACCATATATTTT. Residues: CASSSGQGWSGNTIYF. The gene calls are TRBV9 and TRBJ1-3; 8 nucleotides match TRBD1. Per the germline V gene, CDR1 is SGDLS and CDR2 is YYNGEE. This CDR3 comprises 16 residues. Trimming cost V 4 bases and J 1 base; bases outside gene matches: 7. Combining the CDR3 with reference TRBV9 and TRBJ1-3 gives the whole variable domain DSGVTQTPKHLITATGQRVTLRCSPRSGDLSVYWYQQSLDQGLQFLIQYYNGEERAKGNILERFSAQQFPDLHSELNLSSLELGDSALYFCASSSGQGWSGNTIYFGEGSWLTVV.

The J gene is TRBJ2-4, the V gene TRBV5-1, with D perhaps TRBD2 (6 bases). This CDR3 has 16 amino acids. In germline, CDR1 is SGHRS, CDR2 YFSETQ. V shed 4 bases and J shed 0 bases, with 14 bases lying between them. CDR3 sequence: CASSPGLTIAKNIQYF. The CDR3 coding sequence is TGCGCCAGCAGCCCGGGACTTACCATAGCCAAAAACATTCAGTACTTC. Full variable domain (remainder filled in from reference TRBV5-1 and TRBJ2-4): KAGVTQTPRYLIKTRGQQVTLSCSPISGHRSVSWYQQTPGQGLQFLFEYFSETQRNKGNFPGRFSGRQFSNSRSEMNVSTLELGDSALYLCASSPGLTIAKNIQYFGAGTRLSVL.

This sequence joins TRBV6-1 and TRBJ2-2; D might be TRBD1 (6 bases). Between the trimmed V and J ends, which lost 7 bases and 3 bases, there was a span of 12 bases. Germline values: CDR1 MNHNS, CDR2 SASEGT. The CDR3 runs 14 residues. The CDR3 loop is CASNLAGDTGELFF. The CDR3 region has the DNA TGTGCCAGCAATCTCGCAGGGGACACCGGGGAGCTGTTTTTT.

V gene TRBV6-4 combines with J gene TRBJ2-3; 9 nucleotides agree with TRBD2. Germline CDR1 and CDR2: MRHNA and SNTAGT. The CDR3 sequence is 16 residues long. V was clipped by 5 bases and J by 0 bases; unmatched bases: 6. The CDR3 bases are TGTGCCAGCAGTCCCAGACTAGCGGCTAGCACAGATACGCAGTATTTT. Protein sequence: CASSPRLAASTDTQYF.

The chain joins TRBV7-2 to TRBJ1-4; a possible D gene is TRBD1 (5 bases). Trimming removed 5 bases at V and 11 bases at J, with 12 bases between. The CDR3 has 12 residues. Germline V gene data show CDR1 as SGHTA and CDR2 as FQGNSA. Here the CDR3 DNA reads TGTGCCAGCAGCCACCCTCCAGGGAAACTGTTTTTT. Translated, it gives CASSHPPGKLFF.

The V gene is TRBV6-1, the J gene TRBJ2-4; weak D call: TRBD2 (7 bases). The V gene lost 6 bases and the J gene lost 3 bases, with 18 bases spanning the gap. CDR3 length: 16 amino acids. Looked up from germline, CDR1 is MNHNS and CDR2 is SASEGT. CDR3: CASRERGGLDKNIQYF. CDR3 bases: TGTGCCAGCAGGGAAAGGGGGGGATTGGACAAAAACATTCAGTACTTC.

This chain connects TRBV28 to TRBJ2-7; 9 nucleotides align to TRBD1. After removal of 5 bases from V and 6 bases from J, the junction contained 11 bases not matched to a gene. Germline V CDR1 and CDR2: MDHEN, SYDVKM. The CDR3 is 15 residues long. The CDR3 loop reads CASSIPGQGRSEQYF. The CDR3 DNA is TGTGCCAGCAGTATTCCGGGACAGGGTAGGTCCGAGCAGTACTTC.

A single count supports this clone. The chain carries TRBV4-3 and TRBJ2-2; the match to TRBD2 covers 8 bases. The germline V gene has CDR1 LGHNA and CDR2 YSLEER. The V and J ends lost 3 bases and 2 bases, in that order; junction bases with no gene match: 8. The CDR3 is 17 residues long. The CDR3 DNA is TGCGCCAGCAGCCAGGCCGGACTAGCATCAAACACCGGGGAGCTGTTTTTT. As protein: CASSQAGLASNTGELFF.

V and J are TRBV2 and TRBJ1-3; D uncertain. Germline values: CDR1 SNHLY, CDR2 FYNNEI. The CDR3 spans 15 residues. Deletions cut 4 bases from V and 4 bases from J, with 14 bases between. The CDR3, as DNA: TGTGCCAGCAGTGGTCACATGTCTCTGGGAAACACCATATATTTT. Translation: CASSGHMSLGNTIYF.

This chain links TRBV5-5 with TRBJ2-7; no definite D call. From germline, CDR1 is SGHKS and CDR2 YYEKEE (reference sequence). CDR3 size: 14 residues. The germline V and J ends were trimmed by 2 bases and 3 bases, with 12 bases remaining between them. CDR3 residues: CASSFHRELYEQYF. Here the CDR3 DNA reads TGTGCCAGCAGCTTCCACCGAGAACTCTACGAGCAGTACTTC.

The table lists this clone with a count of one. The chain employs TRBV13 and TRBJ2-3; TRBD2 is a possible D gene (5 bases). V lost 0 bases and J lost 1, with 8 bases in between. The CDR3 is 15 residues long. Germline CDR1 and CDR2: PRHDT and FYEKMQ (reference sequence). DNA of the CDR3: TGTGCCAGCAGCTTAGGGTTCGGGGGCACAGATACGCAGTATTTT. Translation gives CASSLGFGGTDTQYF.

V and J are TRBV4-2 and TRBJ1-5, with D possibly TRBD1 on 5 matching bases. From germline, CDR1 is LGHNA and CDR2 YNFKEQ. This CDR3 has 17 residues. Trimming stripped 4 bases from V and 0 bases from J, with 16 bases between. The CDR3: CASSRLADIDSNQPQHF. CDR3 nucleotides: TGTGCCAGCAGCCGCCTGGCGGACATAGATAGCAATCAGCCCCAGCATTTT.

The CDR3 reads CASSAGSGGVGSTDTQYF. DNA for the CDR3: TGTGCCAGCAGCGCCGGAAGTGGGGGCGTAGGTAGCACAGATACGCAGTATTTT. The rearrangement joins TRBV9 to TRBJ2-3; D is possibly TRBD1 (6 bases). The CDR3 extends over 18 amino acids. Trimming removed 3 bases from V and 0 bases from J, with 20 bases in between. Germline-derived CDR1 and CDR2 are SGDLS and YYNGEE.

The DNA for the CDR3 is TGCAGCGTTGTTGGACTAGCGGGGTCAACACCTTACAATGAGCAGTTCTTC. Its protein product is CSVVGLAGSTPYNEQFF. The rearrangement joins TRBV29-1 to TRBJ2-1; 12 bases are shared with TRBD2. This CDR3 is built from 17 residues. The J segment lost 4 bases and the V segment lost 4 bases, leaving 11 bases of the junction unmatched. Germline lookup yields CDR1 SQVTM and CDR2 ANQGSEA.